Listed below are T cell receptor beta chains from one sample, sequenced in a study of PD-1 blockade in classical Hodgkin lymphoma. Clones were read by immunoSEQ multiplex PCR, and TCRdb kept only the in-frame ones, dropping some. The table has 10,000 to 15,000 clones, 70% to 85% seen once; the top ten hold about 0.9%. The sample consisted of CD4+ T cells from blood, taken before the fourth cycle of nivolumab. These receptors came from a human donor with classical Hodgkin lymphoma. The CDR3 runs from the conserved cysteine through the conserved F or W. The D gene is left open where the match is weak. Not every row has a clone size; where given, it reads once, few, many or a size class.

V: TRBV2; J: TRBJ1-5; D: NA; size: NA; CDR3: CASSAENNQPQHF; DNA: TGTGCCAGCAGTGCAGAAAACAATCAGCCCCAGCATTTT
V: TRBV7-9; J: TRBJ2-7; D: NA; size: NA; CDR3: CASSTTVPPYEQYF; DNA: TGTGCCAGCAGCACGACAGTTCCTCCCTACGAGCAGTACTTC
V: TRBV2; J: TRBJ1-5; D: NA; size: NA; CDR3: CASTRGYNQPQHF; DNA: TGTGCCAGCACGAGGGGATACAATCAGCCCCAGCATTTT
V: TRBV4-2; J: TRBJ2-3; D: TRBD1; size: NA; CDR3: CASSLLRGTGRSDTQYF; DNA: TGTGCCAGCAGCCTGTTACGTGGGACAGGGAGGTCAGATACGCAGTATTTT
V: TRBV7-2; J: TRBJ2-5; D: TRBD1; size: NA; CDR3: CASSLVRGQGTGETQYF; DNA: TGTGCCAGCAGCTTAGTCCGGGGACAGGGGACAGGAGAGACCCAGTACTTC
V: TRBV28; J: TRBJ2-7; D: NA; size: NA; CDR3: CASRQTGSYEQYF; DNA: TGTGCCAGCAGACAAACAGGTTCCTACGAGCAGTACTTC
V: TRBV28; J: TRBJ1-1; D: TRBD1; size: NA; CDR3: CASSFYPGGTGKVEAFF; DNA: TGTGCCAGCAGCTTCTATCCGGGGGGGACAGGGAAGGTGGAAGCTTTCTTT
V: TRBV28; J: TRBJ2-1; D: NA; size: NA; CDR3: CASRRQVPYNEQFF; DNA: TGTGCCAGCAGACGACAGGTGCCTTACAATGAGCAGTTCTTC
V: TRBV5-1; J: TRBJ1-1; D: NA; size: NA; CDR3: CASSLAGGMNTEAFF; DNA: TGCGCCAGCAGCTTGGCCGGAGGGATGAACACTGAAGCTTTCTTT
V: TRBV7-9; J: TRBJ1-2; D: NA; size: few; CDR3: CASSLGGTYGYTF; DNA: TGTGCCAGCAGCTTGGGGGGGACCTATGGCTACACCTTC
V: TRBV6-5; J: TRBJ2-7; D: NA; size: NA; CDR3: CASSEASSYEQYF; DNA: TGTGCCAGCAGTGAGGCAAGCTCCTACGAGCAGTACTTC
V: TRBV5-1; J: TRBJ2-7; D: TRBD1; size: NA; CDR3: CASSLAGRTGLNEQYF; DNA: TGCGCCAGCAGCTTGGCAGGCAGGACAGGGCTTAACGAGCAGTACTTC
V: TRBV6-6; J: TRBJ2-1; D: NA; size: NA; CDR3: CASSYGRGFYNEQFF; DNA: TGTGCCAGCAGTTATGGTCGGGGGTTCTACAATGAGCAGTTCTTC
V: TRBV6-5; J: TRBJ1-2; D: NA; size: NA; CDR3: CASRWGRKQDGYTF; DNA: TGTGCCAGCAGGTGGGGGAGGAAACAAGATGGCTACACCTTC
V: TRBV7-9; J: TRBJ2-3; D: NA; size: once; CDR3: CASSLAVTGLTDTQYF; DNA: TGTGCCAGCAGCTTAGCCGTCACAGGTCTCACAGATACGCAGTATTTT
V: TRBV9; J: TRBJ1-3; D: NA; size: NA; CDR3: CASSVYSSGNTIYF; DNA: TGTGCCAGCAGCGTCTACAGCTCTGGAAACACCATATATTTT
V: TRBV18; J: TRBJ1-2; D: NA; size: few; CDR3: CASSPQANYGYTF; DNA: TGTGCCAGCTCACCACAGGCTAACTATGGCTACACCTTC
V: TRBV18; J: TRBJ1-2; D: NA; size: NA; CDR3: CASSGWTGALSYGYTF; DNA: TGTGCCAGCTCAGGATGGACCGGGGCGTTGAGCTATGGCTACACCTTC
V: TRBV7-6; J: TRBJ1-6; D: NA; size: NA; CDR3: CASSLTGSNSPLHF; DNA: TGTGCCAGCAGCTTAACAGGGTCCAATTCACCCCTCCACTTT
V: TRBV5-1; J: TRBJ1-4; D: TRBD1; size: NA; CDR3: CASSLTGGSEKLFF; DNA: TGCGCCAGCAGCTTAACAGGGGGCAGTGAAAAACTGTTTTTT
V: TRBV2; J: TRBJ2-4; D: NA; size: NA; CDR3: CASLKDRKIAKNIQYF; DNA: TGTGCCAGCCTAAAGGACAGAAAAATAGCCAAAAACATTCAGTACTTC
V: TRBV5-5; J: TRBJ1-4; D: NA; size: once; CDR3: CASSLVEGGRGEKLFF; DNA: TGTGCCAGCAGCTTGGTTGAGGGGGGGAGAGGTGAAAAACTGTTTTTT
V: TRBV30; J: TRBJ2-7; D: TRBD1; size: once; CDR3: CAWRVWVRGPEQYF; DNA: TGTGCCTGGAGGGTGTGGGTCAGGGGGCCCGAGCAGTACTTC
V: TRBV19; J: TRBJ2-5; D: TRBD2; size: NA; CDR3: CASSVLAGAGGTQYF; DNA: TGTGCCAGTAGTGTCCTAGCGGGGGCCGGGGGGACCCAGTACTTC
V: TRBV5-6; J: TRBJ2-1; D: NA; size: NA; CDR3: CASSWTENEQFF; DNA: TGTGCCAGCAGCTGGACAGAAAATGAGCAGTTCTTC
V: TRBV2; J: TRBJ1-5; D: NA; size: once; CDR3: CASSEAQGKGQPQHF; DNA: TGTGCCAGCAGTGAAGCGCAGGGGAAAGGTCAGCCCCAGCATTTT
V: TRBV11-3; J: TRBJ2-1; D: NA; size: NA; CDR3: CASSLGLGKLNEQFF; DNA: TGTGCCAGCAGCTTAGGGCTAGGAAAGTTAAATGAGCAGTTCTTC
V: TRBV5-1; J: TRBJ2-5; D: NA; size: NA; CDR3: CASSVRQRRGETQYF; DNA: TGCGCCAGCAGCGTAAGACAGAGGAGGGGGGAGACCCAGTACTTC
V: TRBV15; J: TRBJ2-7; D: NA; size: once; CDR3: CATSRDKGEQYF; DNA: TGTGCCACCAGCAGAGATAAGGGCGAGCAGTACTTC
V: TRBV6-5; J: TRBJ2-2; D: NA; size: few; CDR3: CASTQWRGWAGELFF; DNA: TGTGCCAGCACCCAGTGGAGGGGTTGGGCCGGGGAGCTGTTTTTT
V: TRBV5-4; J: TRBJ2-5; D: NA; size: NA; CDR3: CASSLMMGGKGSAQYF; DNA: TGTGCCAGCAGCTTGATGATGGGGGGAAAGGGAAGTGCCCAGTACTTC
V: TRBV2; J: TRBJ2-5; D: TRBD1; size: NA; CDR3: CASSSDRDVETQYF; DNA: TGTGCCAGCAGTTCAGACAGGGACGTAGAGACCCAGTACTTC
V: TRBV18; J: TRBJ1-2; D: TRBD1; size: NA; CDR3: CASSPQGAGVGYTF; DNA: TGTGCCAGCTCACCACAGGGGGCAGGGGTTGGCTACACCTTC
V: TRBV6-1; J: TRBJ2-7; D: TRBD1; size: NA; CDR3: CASTFGTGGFYEQYF; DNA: TGTGCCAGCACCTTTGGGACAGGGGGCTTCTACGAGCAGTACTTC
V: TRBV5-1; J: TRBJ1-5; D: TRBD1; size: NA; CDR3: CASSPTGGGNQPQHF; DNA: TGCGCCAGCAGCCCGACAGGGGGAGGCAATCAGCCCCAGCATTTT
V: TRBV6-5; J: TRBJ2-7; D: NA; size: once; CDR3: CASSRPGAVHYEQYF; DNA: TGTGCCAGCAGTCGCCCCGGGGCAGTTCACTACGAGCAGTACTTC
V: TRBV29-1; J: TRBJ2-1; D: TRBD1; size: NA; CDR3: CSAINRGPEQFF; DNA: TGCAGCGCTATAAACAGGGGGCCAGAGCAGTTCTTC
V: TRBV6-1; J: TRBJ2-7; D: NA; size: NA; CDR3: CASSEGPINYEQYF; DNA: TGTGCCAGCAGTGAGGGACCTATTAACTACGAGCAGTACTTC
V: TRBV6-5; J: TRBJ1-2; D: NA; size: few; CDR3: CASSYSVRNYGYTF; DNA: TGTGCCAGCAGTTACTCGGTGAGAAACTATGGCTACACCTTC
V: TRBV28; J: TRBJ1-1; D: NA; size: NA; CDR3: CASGLSGREAFF; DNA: TGTGCCAGCGGTCTAAGTGGGCGGGAAGCTTTCTTT
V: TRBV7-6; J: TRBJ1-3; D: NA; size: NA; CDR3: CASSLAGNTIYF; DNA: TGTGCCAGCAGCTTAGCTGGAAACACCATATATTTT
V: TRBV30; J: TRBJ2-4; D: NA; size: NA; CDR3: CAASHPWGLAKNIQYF; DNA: TGTGCCGCATCTCATCCCTGGGGGTTAGCCAAAAACATTCAGTACTTC
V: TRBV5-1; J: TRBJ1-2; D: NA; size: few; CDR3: CASSFLGGRESGYTF; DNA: TGCGCCAGCAGCTTTTTAGGGGGAAGGGAGAGTGGCTACACCTTC
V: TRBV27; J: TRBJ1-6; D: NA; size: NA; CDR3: CASSLAYNSPLHF; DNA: TGTGCCAGCAGTTTGGCATACAATTCACCCCTCCACTTT
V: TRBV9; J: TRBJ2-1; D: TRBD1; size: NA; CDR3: CASSVVLGGDRGDNEQFF; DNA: TGTGCCAGCAGCGTAGTATTAGGAGGGGACAGGGGTGACAATGAGCAGTTCTTC
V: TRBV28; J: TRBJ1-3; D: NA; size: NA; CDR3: CASSSQGSGNTIYF; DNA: TGTGCCAGCAGTTCACAGGGCTCTGGAAACACCATATATTTT
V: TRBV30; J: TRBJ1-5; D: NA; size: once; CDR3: CAWSRAWEPQHF; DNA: TGTGCCTGGAGCAGGGCCTGGGAACCCCAGCATTTT
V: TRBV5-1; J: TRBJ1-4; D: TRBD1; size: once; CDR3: CASSPGQGNEKLFF; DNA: TGCGCCAGCAGCCCTGGACAGGGAAATGAAAAACTGTTTTTT
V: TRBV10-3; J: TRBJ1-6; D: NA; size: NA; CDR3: CAISRAYNSPLHF; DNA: TGTGCCATCAGTCGGGCATATAATTCACCCCTCCACTTT
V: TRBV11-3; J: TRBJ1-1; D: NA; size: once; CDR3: CASSLRTGFEAFF; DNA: TGTGCCAGCAGCTTGAGGACTGGATTTGAAGCTTTCTTT
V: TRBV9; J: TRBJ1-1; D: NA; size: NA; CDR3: CASSVVDSTEAFF; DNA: TGTGCCAGCAGCGTAGTGGACAGTACTGAAGCTTTCTTT
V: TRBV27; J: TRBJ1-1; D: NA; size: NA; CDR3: CASTSLSGTNTEAFF; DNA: TGTGCCAGCACTAGTTTGTCGGGAACGAACACTGAAGCTTTCTTT
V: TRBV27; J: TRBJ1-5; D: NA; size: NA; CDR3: CASPKSTGPNSNQPQHF; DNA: TGTGCCAGCCCGAAATCGACAGGACCTAATAGCAATCAGCCCCAGCATTTT